This T cell receptor beta chain was identified during a study of blood T cell repertoires in COVID-19. Produced via immunoSEQ multiplex PCR; TCRdb's table is partial and in-frame only. The sample records about 170,000 clones, approximately 91% being singletons. Germline V gene data show CDR1 as MDHEN and CDR2 as SYDVKM. Deletions cut 7 bases from V and 3 bases from J, with 16 bases between. CDR3 length: 14 residues. This TCR came from a man younger than 30 with COVID-19, enrolled during active disease. The specimen sequenced was peripheral blood. The gene calls are TRBV28 and TRBJ2-7; D might be TRBD2 (5 bases). CDR3 sequence: CASTQSGSLYEQYF. In DNA form, the CDR3 reads TGTGCCAGCACCCAATCGGGATCTCTCTACGAGCAGTACTTC.